This TCR beta chain stems from a study of CD8+ T cells in alopecia areata. The treatment is: oral pan-JAK inhibitor, 5-10 mg twice daily. Trimming removed 4 bases from V and 5 bases from J, with 18 bases in between. The CDR3 has 15 amino acids. Germline V gene lookup returns CDR1 SQVTM and CDR2 ANQGSEA. Sequencing used cDNA as its template, made by extracting RNA and reverse transcribing it. Assay used: immunoSEQ multiplex PCR; TCRdb lists only in-frame clones, some missing. The table lists about 210,000 clones, roughly two fifths of them singletons, with over 2.5% in the top ten. This sequence joins TRBV29-1 and TRBJ1-5, with D possibly matching TRBD1 (5 bases). This TCR derives from a human donor with alopecia areata. Sequences were derived from CD4+ T cells sorted from blood, sampled at approximately week 36, from a patient treated with tofacitinib. CDR3 in amino acids: CSVGDWGGSDQPQHF. The CDR3 DNA reads TGCAGCGTTGGGGATTGGGGGGGATCGGATCAGCCCCAGCATTTT.